This passage covers 20 T cell receptor beta chains from one sample sequenced in a study of blood T cell repertoires in COVID-19. Using immunoSEQ multiplex PCR, the repertoire was profiled, and TCRdb retains in-frame clones only, with some absent. The sample yields a few hundred thousand clones, 70% to 90% seen once. Sequencing was done on a sample of peripheral blood. Receptors originate from a woman aged 25-40 years with acute or convalescent COVID-19.

The chain combines TRBV18 with TRBJ2-1; D call uncertain. Germline CDR1 and CDR2: KGHSH and LQKENI. Trimming pared 2 bases from V and 9 bases from J, leaving 8 bases between. The CDR3 consists of 12 residues. Written as DNA, the CDR3 is TGTGCCAGCTCACCAGGGCCAAGTGAGCAGTTCTTC. Its protein is CASSPGPSEQFF. The full variable domain, completed using reference TRBV18 and TRBJ2-1, is NAGVMQNPRHLVRRRGQEARLRCSPMKGHSHVYWYRQLPEEGLKFMVYLQKENIIDESGMPKERFSAEFPKEGPSILRIQQVVRGDSAAYFCASSPGPSEQFFGPGTRLTVL.

The V and J genes are TRBV11-2 and TRBJ2-5, with TRBD2 identical over 8 bases. Germline V gene data show CDR1 as SGHAT and CDR2 as FQNNGV. The V gene end was trimmed by 7 bases and the J gene end by 4 bases; junction bases not matched to a gene: 11. The CDR3 length is 15 residues. The CDR3 reads CASNEGLAGGETQYF. DNA of the CDR3: TGTGCCAGCAACGAGGGGTTGGCGGGAGGAGAGACCCAGTACTTC.

The rearrangement links TRBV6-1 to TRBJ2-3, with 8 bases that match TRBD1. V shed 3 bases, J shed 3 bases, and the junction held 8 bases outside the gene matches. This CDR3 region has 16 residues. CDR1 and CDR2 (germline): MNHNS, SASEGT. The CDR3 loop reads CASSDVAGGQTDTQYF. The CDR3 nucleotides are TGTGCCAGCAGTGATGTAGCAGGGGGCCAAACAGATACGCAGTATTTT.

V and J are TRBV6-5 and TRBJ1-2; TRBD1 might be the D (6 bases). Deletions cut 6 bases from V and 4 bases from J, with 12 bases between. Germline V CDR1 and CDR2: MNHEY, SVGAGI. This CDR3 region has 13 residues. CDR3 DNA: TGTGCCAGCAGCCGTGGACAGCTCTATGGCTACACCTTC. It specifies CASSRGQLYGYTF.

This rearrangement joins TRBV19 to TRBJ2-3; maybe TRBD2 (6 bases). Germline-derived CDR1 and CDR2 are LNHDA and SQIVND (reference sequence). CDR3 length: 13 residues. Trimming left V 6 bases short and J 1 base short, with 8 bases between. This CDR3 reads CASRTGGTDTQYF. The CDR3 nucleotides are TGTGCCAGTAGAACGGGAGGCACAGATACGCAGTATTTT.

J is TRBJ1-6 and V is TRBV4-2, with D possibly being TRBD1 (5 bases). The germline V gene encodes CDR1 LGHNA and CDR2 YNFKEQ. Trimming removed 5 bases at V and 10 bases at J, with 15 bases between. CDR3 length: 14 residues. CDR3 sequence (DNA): TGTGCCAGCAGCGAGATCGGGGGGGAATCACCCCTCCACTTT. Translating gives CASSEIGGESPLHF.

The chain is built from TRBV4-3 and TRBJ1-3; D gene unclear. With 1 base removed from V and 4 bases from J, the gap between germline ends came to 8 bases. Germline lookup yields CDR1 LGHNA and CDR2 YSLEER. The CDR3 has 14 amino acids. In DNA, the CDR3 is TGCGCCAGCAGCCAAGGACGCGGCGGAAACACCATATATTTT. It specifies CASSQGRGGNTIYF.

This clone has a single count. In nucleotides, the CDR3 is TGTGCCAGCAGCTTATCCGGGTGGAACACTGAAGCTTTCTTT. It encodes CASSLSGWNTEAFF. The chain recombines TRBV11-3 with TRBJ1-1, with D unresolved. V lost 2 bases, J lost 1 base, and 8 bases lay in between. This CDR3 is 14 amino acids long. Germline V lookup: CDR1 SGHNT, CDR2 YENEEA.

The CDR3 loop is CASRPTPDMKAFF. The CDR3 DNA sequence: TGTGCCAGCAGGCCGACCCCCGACATGAAAGCTTTCTTT. The chain uses TRBV12-3 or TRBV12-4 and TRBJ1-1; D is undetermined. Trimming pared 6 bases from V and 9 bases from J, leaving 17 bases between. The CDR3 has 13 residues.

The chain employs TRBV7-5 and TRBJ2-7; TRBD2 is the table's D call and was not checked against the DNA. TRBV7-5 is classified as a pseudogene. The CDR3 sequence is 14 residues long. In DNA, the CDR3 is TGTGCCAGAACCCGGGACTGGAGCTCCTACGAGCAGTACTTC. Translation gives CARTRDWSSYEQYF.

This chain links TRBV21-1 with TRBJ1-1; the table's TRBD1 call for D was not verified on the DNA. TRBV21-1 is designated a pseudogene. The CDR3 has 14 residues. This chain's CDR3 is CASSKRDRGTEAFF. The CDR3 DNA is TGTGCCAGCAGCAAACGGGACAGGGGAACTGAAGCTTTCTTT.

The V call is TRBV7-2, the J call TRBJ2-5; 7 nucleotides align to TRBD2. V was clipped by 5 bases and J by 4 bases; unmatched bases: 10. The CDR3 totals 15 residues. The germline CDR1 and CDR2 sequences are SGHTA and FQGNSA. Here the CDR3 reads CASSMMGGGPETQYF. The CDR3 coding sequence is TGTGCCAGCAGCATGATGGGGGGAGGGCCAGAGACCCAGTACTTC. The complete variable domain, with remaining parts taken from reference TRBV7-2 and TRBJ2-5, reads GAGVSQSPSNKVTEKGKDVELRCDPISGHTALYWYRQSLGQGLEFLIYFQGNSAPDKSGLPSDRFSAERTGGSVSTLTIQRTQQEDSAVYLCASSMMGGGPETQYFGPGTRLLVL.

This chain links TRBV19 with TRBJ2-7; TRBD1 matches 12 bases. Looked up from germline, CDR1 is LNHDA and CDR2 is SQIVND (reference sequence). V dropped 5 bases and J dropped 6; count of bases not matched to a gene: 5. The CDR3 is 14 amino acids. The CDR3 region is CASSRGTGGVEQYF. The DNA for the CDR3 is TGTGCCAGTAGTCGCGGGACAGGGGGCGTCGAGCAGTACTTC.

This chain connects TRBV5-1 to TRBJ2-7; 11 bases fit TRBD1. V was clipped by 0 bases and J by 5 bases; unmatched bases: 1. The CDR3 spans 14 residues. The germline gives CDR1 SGHRS, CDR2 YFSETQ. The CDR3 nucleotides are TGCGCCAGCAGCTTGGGGACAGGGGGCCACGAGCAGTACTTC. It is translated as CASSLGTGGHEQYF.

The chain employs TRBV7-3 and TRBJ2-1; a weak D match, TRBD2 (6 bases). CDR1 and CDR2 (germline): SGHTA, FQGTGA. V was shortened by 6 bases and J by 6 bases, with 18 bases between the two germline ends. This CDR3 comprises 15 residues. Here the CDR3 reads CASRQAGSTPNEQFF. Written as DNA, the CDR3 is TGTGCCAGCAGACAAGCGGGTTCGACCCCCAATGAGCAGTTCTTC.

This chain links TRBV5-6 with TRBJ1-5, with no clear D. CDR1 is SGHDT and CDR2 is YYEEEE in the germline V gene. The CDR3 is made up of 13 amino acids. V was trimmed by 4 bases and J by 8 bases, leaving 13 bases between them. CDR3 protein: CASSLTPEKPQHF. CDR3 sequence (DNA): TGTGCCAGCAGCCTTACCCCTGAGAAGCCCCAGCATTTT.

This clone came up a few times. This chain connects TRBV27 to TRBJ2-1; 10 positions agree with TRBD2. Germline V gene data show CDR1 as MNHEY and CDR2 as SMNVEV (reference sequence). The length of the CDR3 is 16 residues. V was pared by 6 bases and J by 2 bases, with 7 bases of the junction left unmatched. CDR3 DNA: TGTGCCAGCAGCCGAACCGGGACTAGCGCCTACAATGAGCAGTTCTTC. Translation gives CASSRTGTSAYNEQFF.

The chain combines TRBV5-4 with TRBJ1-2; D remains ambiguous. The CDR3 has 12 residues. V lost 4 bases and J 14 bases, leaving 18 bases between the germline ends. Germline CDR1 reads SGHNT; CDR2 reads YYREEE (reference sequence). The CDR3 protein is CASSLRTQRRTF. CDR3 DNA: TGTGCCAGCAGCCTACGGACTCAGCGCAGGACCTTC.

The chain links TRBV29-1 to TRBJ2-2; 13 positions agree with TRBD2. CDR1 and CDR2 from the germline V gene are SQVTM and ANQGSEA. The CDR3 length is 18 residues. V lost 4 bases, J lost 1 base, and 9 bases stayed unmatched. In DNA, the CDR3 is TGCAGCGTTGGGACTAGCGGGAGAGTAGGGTTGAACACCGGGGAGCTGTTTTTT. Its translation is CSVGTSGRVGLNTGELFF.

In DNA form, the CDR3 reads TGTGCCAGCAGAAAACAGGCTAGCGGGACTTTGTGTGAGCAGTTCTTC. This codes for CASRKQASGTLCEQFF. The rearrangement links TRBV21-1 to TRBJ2-1; the table names TRBD2, a call not compared with the DNA. TRBV21-1 is shown as a pseudogene. CDR3 length: 16 amino acids.